Following are 2 T cell receptor beta chains from one sample sequenced in a study of Ad26.COV2.S vaccination and SARS-CoV-2 variants. Clones were sequenced by immunoSEQ multiplex PCR, and TCRdb holds only the in-frame ones, with some missing. This sample carries about 350,000 clones, around 90% of them seen once, and the ten largest clones take 3% to 5%. Sequences were derived from peripheral blood, sampled after recovery from COVID-19. All receptors come from a human donor who had recovered from COVID-19.

The CDR3 DNA reads TGTGCCAGCAGCCAACCCGGGCTAGCAGGCTACAATGAGCAGTTCTTC. Amino acids: CASSQPGLAGYNEQFF. This sequence joins TRBV3-1 (or the pseudogene TRBV3-2) and TRBJ2-1; TRBD2 is a possible D gene (5 bases). Trimming removed 2 bases from V and 3 bases from J, with 14 bases in between. Germline CDR1 is LGHDT and CDR2 is YNNKEL (reference sequence). The CDR3 loop spans 16 amino acids.

This chain uses TRBV6-5 with TRBJ1-1; D is unresolved. The germline V and J ends were trimmed by 5 bases and 5 bases, with 18 bases remaining between them. The length of the CDR3 is 15 residues. Germline V gene lookup returns CDR1 MNHEY and CDR2 SVGAGI. The CDR3: CASSQPGRSVTEAFF. CDR3 sequence (DNA): TGTGCCAGCAGTCAGCCGGGCAGGTCGGTTACTGAAGCTTTCTTT.